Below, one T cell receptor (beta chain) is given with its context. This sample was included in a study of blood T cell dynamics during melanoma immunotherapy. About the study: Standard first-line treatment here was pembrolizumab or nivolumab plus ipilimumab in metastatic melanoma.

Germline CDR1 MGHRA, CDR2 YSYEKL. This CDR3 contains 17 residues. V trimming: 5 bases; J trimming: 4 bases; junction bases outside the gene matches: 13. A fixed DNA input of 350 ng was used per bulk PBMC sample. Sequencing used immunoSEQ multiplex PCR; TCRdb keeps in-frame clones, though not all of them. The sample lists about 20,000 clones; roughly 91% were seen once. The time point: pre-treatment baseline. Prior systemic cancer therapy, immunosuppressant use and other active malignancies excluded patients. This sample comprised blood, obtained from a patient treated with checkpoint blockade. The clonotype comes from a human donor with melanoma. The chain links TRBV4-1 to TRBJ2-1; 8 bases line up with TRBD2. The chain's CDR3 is CASSSQAGSGTYNEQFF. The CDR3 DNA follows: TGCGCCAGCAGCTCTCAAGCGGGTAGCGGGACATACAATGAGCAGTTCTTC.